Each of the 19 T cell receptor beta chains below was sequenced from the same sample in a study of STAT3 mutations in large granular lymphocyte leukemia. Produced via immunoSEQ multiplex PCR; TCRdb's table is partial and in-frame only. The sample contains over 2,500 clones, around 91% of which appear only once. These receptors have no known antigen. Study-level findings and limits: In T-cell large granular lymphocyte leukemia, about half of patients showed multiple immunodominant subclonotypes.

Sequencing input: peripheral blood mononuclear cells. The receptors come from a woman between 65 and 79 years old with T-cell large granular lymphocyte leukemia. Some clones in this sample may be carry-over from other donors' samples.

The V gene is TRBV6-6, the J gene TRBJ2-7; no firm D call. From germline, CDR1 is MNHNY and CDR2 SVGAGI (reference sequence). CDR3 size: 13 residues. V lost 6 bases and J lost 0, with 9 bases in between. The CDR3 spells CASRASVSYEQYF. DNA for the CDR3: TGTGCCAGCAGAGCCTCAGTCTCCTACGAGCAGTACTTC.

The V call is TRBV5-1, the J call TRBJ2-1; D unresolved. The germline V gene encodes CDR1 SGHRS and CDR2 YFSETQ. This CDR3 has 16 residues. Trimming took 0 bases from V and 1 from J, leaving 11 bases between them. CDR3 in DNA: TGCGCCAGCAGCTTGGAAACAGATAGGTCCTACAATGAGCAGTTCTTC. It is translated as CASSLETDRSYNEQFF. Full variable domain (outside the CDR3, taken from reference TRBV5-1 and TRBJ2-1): KAGVTQTPRYLIKTRGQQVTLSCSPISGHRSVSWYQQTPGQGLQFLFEYFSETQRNKGNFPGRFSGRQFSNSRSEMNVSTLELGDSALYLCASSLETDRSYNEQFFGPGTRLTVL.

J is TRBJ2-7 and V is TRBV12-5; no firm D call. The CDR3 runs 13 residues. Germline V gene lookup returns CDR1 LGHNT and CDR2 FRNRAP. V shed 1 base and J shed 5 bases, with 9 bases lying between them. CDR3 in DNA: TGTGCTAGTGGTTTGGGGCTAGACGACGAGCAGTACTTC. Its translation: CASGLGLDDEQYF.

This chain uses TRBV27 with TRBJ1-1; D uncertain. Trimming left V 7 bases short and J 0 bases short, with 12 bases between. The CDR3 is made up of 14 amino acids. The germline gives CDR1 MNHEY, CDR2 SMNVEV (reference sequence). This CDR3 reads CASNLRRMNTEAFF. CDR3 coding DNA: TGTGCCAGCAACCTCAGGCGGATGAACACTGAAGCTTTCTTT.

V usage is TRBV28 and J usage is TRBJ2-7; D gene unclear. The CDR3 covers 15 residues. The V and J ends lost 7 bases and 3 bases respectively, with 19 bases between them. Per germline, CDR1 MDHEN and CDR2 SYDVKM. CDR3 nucleotide sequence: TGTGCCAGCAAAAGGGAAGGGTCCACGCTCTACGAGCAGTACTTC. It codes for CASKREGSTLYEQYF.

J is TRBJ2-1 and V is TRBV7-9; a weak D match, TRBD2 (6 bases). The CDR3 contains 16 residues. Trimming pared 4 bases from V and 8 bases from J, leaving 21 bases between. From germline, CDR1 is SEHNR and CDR2 FQNEAQ (reference sequence). CDR3 coding DNA: TGTGCCAGCAGCTCCACGCTAGCGAGCCTTGGGGATGAGCAGTTCTTC. Amino acids: CASSSTLASLGDEQFF.

The chain combines TRBV7-9 with TRBJ1-1; 8 bases align to TRBD1. The CDR3 spans 15 residues. V shed 5 bases and J 4 bases; nucleotides not matched to a gene: 9. Per germline, CDR1 SEHNR and CDR2 FQNEAQ (reference sequence). The CDR3 loop is CASSTRTGRATEAFF. DNA for the CDR3: TGTGCCAGCAGCACCCGGACAGGGCGGGCCACTGAAGCTTTCTTT.

This clone is labeled medium-sized. This chain uses TRBV11-1 with TRBJ1-5; possibly TRBD1 for D (5 bases). Trimming cost V 5 bases and J 6 bases, with 11 bases left between them. Germline CDR1 reads SGHAT; CDR2 reads FQDESV (reference sequence). This CDR3 comprises 13 residues. Written as DNA, the CDR3 is TGTGCCAGCAGCCCCGAGGGGTTTCAGCCCCAGCATTTT. Amino acids: CASSPEGFQPQHF. The whole variable domain, filled in from reference TRBV11-1 and TRBJ1-5, reads EAEVAQSPRYKITEKSQAVAFWCDPISGHATLYWYRQILGQGPELLVQFQDESVVDDSQLPKDRFSAERLKGVDSTLKIQPAELGDSAMYLCASSPEGFQPQHFGDGTRLSIL.

This clone was observed once. This chain joins TRBV15 and TRBJ2-1; D might be TRBD1 (6 bases). The CDR3 runs to 14 residues. The germline V and J ends were trimmed by 5 bases and 2 bases, with 10 bases remaining between them. The V gene's germline CDR1 is LNHNV and CDR2 YYDKDF (reference sequence). The chain's CDR3 is CATSPRTAYNEQFF. In DNA, the CDR3 is TGTGCCACCAGCCCCCGGACAGCCTACAATGAGCAGTTCTTC.

This sequence joins TRBV10-3 and TRBJ2-3, with TRBD2 matching 8 bases. This CDR3 comprises 14 residues. Trimming took 8 bases from V and 1 from J; bases not matched to a gene: 5. Germline V gives CDR1 ENHRY, CDR2 SYGVKD. The CDR3 is CAISKAGGTDTQYF. The CDR3 bases are TGTGCCATCTCAAAAGCGGGGGGCACAGATACGCAGTATTTT.

The CDR3 bases are TGCGCCAGCAGCGTCGGGGACAGGGGATCCTACGAGCAGTACTTC. It translates to CASSVGDRGSYEQYF. The chain couples TRBV4-3 to TRBJ2-7, with TRBD1 identical over 10 bases. The CDR3 is made up of 15 amino acids. Unmatched junction bases numbered 5, after V lost 5 bases and J lost 1 base. Germline assignment: CDR1 LGHNA and CDR2 YSLEER.

CDR3 sequence reads: CAWSYWPASYEQYF. DNA of the CDR3: TGTGCCTGGAGCTACTGGCCCGCTAGCTACGAGCAGTACTTC. V gene TRBV30 combines with J gene TRBJ2-7; D gene uncertain. Germline V CDR1 and CDR2: GTSNPN, SVGIG (reference sequence). V lost 3 bases to trimming and J lost 3 bases, with 15 bases between them. The CDR3 has 14 residues.

The CDR3 sequence is CASSLNPSNTEAFF. The CDR3 bases are TGTGCCAGCAGCTTAAATCCTTCGAACACTGAAGCTTTCTTT. The V and J genes are TRBV7-2 and TRBJ1-1; D is unclear. The length of the CDR3 is 14 residues. The V and J ends lost 2 bases and 1 base respectively, with 8 bases between them. The germline gives CDR1 SGHTA, CDR2 FQGNSA.

The chain combines TRBV18 with TRBJ1-6; 9 nucleotides match TRBD1. From germline, CDR1 is KGHSH and CDR2 LQKENI. Losses at the gene ends were 6 bases for V and 5 bases for J; bases not matched to a gene: 2. This CDR3 has 14 amino acids. This chain's CDR3 is CASSRTGDNSPLHF. The CDR3, as DNA: TGTGCCAGCTCTCGGACAGGGGATAATTCACCCCTCCACTTT.

The chain carries TRBV18 and TRBJ2-3; D ambiguous. Germline V gives CDR1 KGHSH, CDR2 LQKENI. CDR3 length: 11 amino acids. V gave up 6 bases and J gave up 7 bases, with 8 bases separating them. The CDR3 region has the DNA TGTGCCAGCTCCGAGGAGCATACGCAGTATTTT. Encoded protein: CASSEEHTQYF.

The CDR3 bases are TGTGCCAGCTCACCCCTGACACCTCCGAATTCACCCCTCCACTTT. Residues: CASSPLTPPNSPLHF. This sequence joins TRBV18 and TRBJ1-6; no definite D call. The germline V and J ends were trimmed by 3 bases and 7 bases, with 13 bases remaining between them. The CDR3 consists of 15 residues. Germline-derived CDR1 and CDR2 are KGHSH and LQKENI.

V and J are TRBV6-6 and TRBJ1-1; D gene ambiguous. This CDR3 spans 14 amino acids. Germline CDR1 reads MNHNY; CDR2 reads SVGAGI (reference sequence). V dropped 4 bases and J dropped 0 bases, with 9 bases sitting between them. CDR3 bases: TGTGCCAGCAGTTCAACCCCGATGAACACTGAAGCTTTCTTT. This gives the protein CASSSTPMNTEAFF.

This chain joins TRBV28 and TRBJ1-2; D unclear. Germline V gene sequence: CDR1 MDHEN, CDR2 SYDVKM. This CDR3 spans 10 amino acids. Trimming removed 3 bases at V and 6 bases at J, with 2 bases between. The CDR3 sequence is CASSFHGYTF. CDR3 bases: TGTGCCAGCAGTTTCCATGGCTACACCTTC.

This rearrangement joins TRBV9 to TRBJ1-1; TRBD1 agrees at 7 bases. J lost 7 bases, V lost 3 bases, and 9 bases had no gene match. The CDR3 spans 14 residues. Looked up from germline, CDR1 is SGDLS and CDR2 is YYNGEE. The CDR3 DNA is TGTGCCAGCAGCGCACGGCCGGGACAGATTGAAGCTTTCTTT. It yields the protein CASSARPGQIEAFF.